The entry that follows covers one TCR beta chain sequence. These data originate in a study of technical replicates of blood from several donors. Germline loops: CDR1 MNHEY, CDR2 SMNVEV (reference sequence). This CDR3 is 13 amino acids long. V dropped 3 bases and J dropped 8 bases, with 13 bases sitting between them. Only in-frame clones appear in the TCRdb table, and some are missing; sequencing was by immunoSEQ multiplex PCR. The sample has 75,000 to 100,000 clones; 94% are singletons. The receptor was derived from a human donor in good health. Sequencing used T cells isolated from PBMCs. The chain employs TRBV27 and TRBJ1-2, with D perhaps TRBD1 (6 bases). DNA of the CDR3: TGTGCCAGCAGTTTGGCCAACAGGGAAGGCTACACCTTC. It specifies CASSLANREGYTF.